The 17 T cell receptor beta chains presented below share a single source sample, sequenced in a study of blood T cell repertoires in COVID-19 (dated by TCRdb to 2018 to 2020). Library construction relied on the immunoSEQ multiplex PCR assay. What TCRdb holds here is the immuneACCESS table cut down to in-frame rearrangements. Part of the clones is not present; checked against another copy, under half of the missing clones reflect an unresolved V gene, and the others are unexplained. A total of around 94,000 clones appear in this sample, more than 75% of them only once. 3% of the sample belongs to the ten largest clones. Sequenced: peripheral blood. These receptors were taken from a man aged 45-65 years with active or convalescent COVID-19.

This sequence joins TRBV18 and TRBJ1-3; TRBD1 is a possible D gene (6 bases). From germline, CDR1 is KGHSH and CDR2 LQKENI. Trimming left V 3 bases short and J 0 bases short, with 9 bases between. The CDR3 runs to 15 residues. The CDR3 bases are TGTGCCAGCTCACCTCGACAGGACTCTGGAAACACCATATATTTT. Amino acids: CASSPRQDSGNTIYF.

The chain employs TRBV7-8 and TRBJ1-1; D remains ambiguous. The CDR3 runs to 15 residues. Germline V gives CDR1 SGHVS, CDR2 FQNEAQ. Trimming took off 5 bases at V and 0 bases at J, with 13 bases between the two ends. The CDR3 reads CASSPPTAMNTEAFF. The DNA of the CDR3 is TGTGCCAGCAGCCCCCCTACAGCCATGAACACTGAAGCTTTCTTT. Using reference TRBV7-8 and TRBJ1-1 for the parts outside the CDR3, the full variable domain is GAGVSQSPRYKVAKRGQDVALRCDPISGHVSLFWYQQALGQGPEFLTYFQNEAQLDKSGLPSDRFFAERPEGSVSTLKIQRTQQEDSAVYLCASSPPTAMNTEAFFGQGTRLTVV.

The chain uses TRBV5-6 and TRBJ2-1; perhaps TRBD1 as D (5 bases). Germline CDR1 and CDR2: SGHDT and YYEEEE. This CDR3 spans 12 amino acids. The V and J ends lost 4 bases and 7 bases respectively, with 9 bases between them. CDR3 residues: CASSHGANEQFF. DNA of the CDR3: TGTGCCAGCAGCCATGGGGCAAATGAGCAGTTCTTC.

The J gene is TRBJ2-7, the V gene TRBV18, with 10 bases aligning to TRBD1. CDR1 KGHSH and CDR2 LQKENI come from the germline V gene. CDR3 length: 15 amino acids. Trimming cost V 5 bases and J 3 bases; bases outside gene matches: 7. The CDR3, as DNA: TGTGCCAGCTCAACAACCGGGACAGGGGACTACGAGCAGTACGTC. Translating it yields CASSTTGTGDYEQYV.

This chain joins TRBV12-3 or TRBV12-4 and TRBJ2-4, with 9 positions matching TRBD1. V shed 5 bases, J shed 6 bases, and the junction held 2 bases outside the gene matches. This CDR3 has 13 amino acids. The DNA of the CDR3 is TGTGCCAGCAGTGGGGACAGGGTAAACATTCAGTACTTC. Translated: CASSGDRVNIQYF.

J is TRBJ1-3 and V is TRBV2; D is perhaps TRBD1 (6 bases). V lost 8 bases to trimming and J lost 0 bases, with 14 bases between them. CDR1 is SNHLY, CDR2 FYNNEI, per germline. The CDR3 has 15 residues. DNA of the CDR3: TGTGCCAGCCAAGACAGGCCCAGCTCTGGAAACACCATATATTTT. Residues: CASQDRPSSGNTIYF.

J is TRBJ1-3 and V is TRBV5-1; D uncertain. Germline assignment: CDR1 SGHRS and CDR2 YFSETQ. V was shortened by 0 bases and J by 0 bases, with 7 bases between the two germline ends. This CDR3 spans 15 amino acids. The CDR3 DNA reads TGCGCCAGCAGCTTGGGATCGGTCTCTGGAAACACCATATATTTT. Translated, it gives CASSLGSVSGNTIYF.

This sequence joins TRBV10-3 and TRBJ2-7; 7 bases fit TRBD1. V lost 6 bases, J lost 6 bases, and 5 bases stayed unmatched. The CDR3 extends over 12 amino acids. From germline, CDR1 is ENHRY and CDR2 SYGVKD. The CDR3 loop is CAISGDSSEQYV. The CDR3 DNA reads TGTGCCATCAGCGGGGACAGTTCCGAGCAGTACGTC.

The chain links TRBV10-1 to TRBJ1-1, with unresolved D. Trimming shortened V by 0 bases and J by 3 bases, and 14 bases separated the two germline ends. CDR3 length equals 16 residues. Germline CDR1 reads WNHNN; CDR2 reads SYGVQD (reference sequence). The DNA of the CDR3 is TGCGCCAGCAGTGAGTCGAGTTCCGGGATGGACACTGAAGCTTTCTTT. Translating it yields CASSESSSGMDTEAFF.

This rearrangement joins TRBV5-5 to TRBJ1-5, with 7 bases fitting TRBD1. Germline lookup yields CDR1 SGHKS and CDR2 YYEKEE (reference sequence). CDR3 length: 14 amino acids. Trimming removed 4 bases from V and 5 bases from J; junction bases left unmatched: 6. DNA of the CDR3: TGTGCCAGCAGCGTCGGGACAGTGGATCAGCCCCAGCATTTT. This gives the protein CASSVGTVDQPQHF.

This chain links TRBV7-8 with TRBJ1-2; possible D gene TRBD1, 5 bases. This CDR3 spans 17 amino acids. The germline V gene encodes CDR1 SGHVS and CDR2 FQNEAQ. V lost 0 bases and J lost 5, with 19 bases in between. CDR3: CASSLAAGFAFSYGYTF. The CDR3 DNA reads as TGTGCCAGCAGCTTAGCAGCAGGGTTCGCTTTTAGTTATGGCTACACCTTC.

The rearrangement joins TRBV3-1 (or the pseudogene TRBV3-2) to TRBJ2-5; tentatively, D is TRBD2 (5 bases). Germline CDR1 reads LGHDT; CDR2 reads YNNKEL (reference sequence). There are 13 residues in the CDR3. Trimming cost V 1 base and J 7 bases, with 10 bases left between them. DNA of the CDR3: TGTGCCAGCAGCCAAGTACTAGACGCGACCCAGTACTTC. It is translated as CASSQVLDATQYF.

The V gene is TRBV28, the J gene TRBJ1-2, with D perhaps TRBD1 (6 bases). Trimming stripped 5 bases from V and 2 bases from J, with 15 bases between. The CDR3 has 15 residues. Germline V lookup: CDR1 MDHEN, CDR2 SYDVKM. The CDR3 DNA reads as TGTGCCAGCAGTGTCGAACAGGGTTTCAACTATGGCTACACCTTC. This translates into CASSVEQGFNYGYTF.

V and J are TRBV30 and TRBJ2-1; TRBD2 matches 8 bases. Germline CDR1 is GTSNPN and CDR2 is SVGIG (reference sequence). V lost 0 bases, J lost 4 bases, and 17 bases stayed unmatched. The CDR3 is 19 amino acids. The CDR3 DNA reads TGTGCCTGGAGTGTACCTTCGGGTTCGGGGGGGCTGAAGTACAATGAGCAGTTCTTC. Encoded protein: CAWSVPSGSGGLKYNEQFF.

This sequence joins TRBV9 and TRBJ1-2; 7 nucleotides match TRBD1. CDR1 is SGDLS and CDR2 is YYNGEE in the germline V gene. Trimming at V came to 0 bases and at J to 8 bases, leaving 10 bases not matched to a gene. This CDR3 is 15 amino acids long. CDR3 region: CASSVDEGAVGGYTF. The CDR3 nucleotides read TGTGCCAGCAGCGTAGATGAGGGGGCGGTAGGAGGCTACACCTTC.

The chain combines TRBV28 with TRBJ1-5, with 7 bases that match TRBD1. The CDR3 covers 17 residues. V gave up 2 bases and J gave up 2 bases; unmatched junction bases: 9. CDR1 MDHEN and CDR2 SYDVKM come from the germline V gene. The CDR3 DNA is TGTGCCAGCAGTTTAGGAGGGGGCGTTGGTGGCAATCAGCCCCAGCATTTT. Amino acid sequence: CASSLGGGVGGNQPQHF.

This sequence joins TRBV6-5 and TRBJ2-1; 7 nucleotides match TRBD1. CDR1 is MNHEY and CDR2 is SVGAGI in the germline V gene. The CDR3 sequence is 13 residues long. The trim removed 8 bases at V and 5 bases at J, leaving 6 bases unmatched. This CDR3 reads CASWDSNDNEQFF. The CDR3 DNA is TGTGCCAGCTGGGACAGTAACGACAATGAGCAGTTCTTC.